These 11 T cell receptor beta chains originate from one sample sequenced in a study of blood T cells in healthy people across ages (dated by TCRdb to between 2015 and 2017). Library prep was done by 5' RACE. The sample was run on an Illumina HiSeq 2500. A second PCR of roughly 7 to 12 cycles was run with a J-beta primer mix and a sample-barcoded 5' primer. TCRdb applied fastp at Q25 and MiXCR to the public reads, then kept only in-frame beta chains. Every CDR3 protein is listed once, alongside the most common genes and DNA of its rows. The sample table shows hundreds of thousands of distinct CDR3 sequences, and 44% are seen once. Roughly 18% of the sample is held by the ten biggest clonotypes. Source material: blood. The receptors were gathered from a man aged 60 to 75 in good health.

On this clonotype: Germline is not matched at one junction end, which may reflect a read error. The chain is built from TRBV7-7 and TRBJ2-5; D is uncertain. The germline V gene has CDR1 SSHAT and CDR2 FNYEAQ (reference sequence). CDR3 length equals 15 residues. This chain's CDR3 is CASSPRPYLQETQYF. The CDR3 DNA reads as TGTGCTAGCAGCCCCCGACCGTATCTACAAGAGACCCAGTACTTC.

The chain joins TRBV6-5 to TRBJ2-5; D gene unclear. The DNA matches TRBJ2-1 better at its end, which makes the J call doubtful. This CDR3 is built from 14 residues. The germline V gene encodes CDR1 MNHEY and CDR2 SVGAGI. CDR3 residues: CASSPSTVQETQFF. The CDR3 nucleotides are TGTGCCAGCAGCCCTTCTACAGTTCAAGAGACCCAGTTCTTC.

This clonotype was seen many times. The chain employs TRBV6-5 and TRBJ2-1; TRBD2 matches 7 bases. CDR1 is MNHEY and CDR2 is SVGAGI in the germline V gene. The CDR3 extends over 13 amino acids. J lost 8 bases, V lost 6 bases, and 7 bases had no gene match. CDR3 amino acids: CASSTAGSHEQFF. CDR3 coding DNA: TGTGCCAGCAGCACAGCGGGGAGCCATGAGCAGTTCTTC.

This clonotype was detected only a few times. The V and J genes are TRBV2 and TRBJ2-7, with D possibly matching TRBD2 (5 bases). The germline V and J ends were trimmed by 2 bases and 2 bases, with 13 bases remaining between them. Germline CDR1 reads SNHLY; CDR2 reads FYNNEI. CDR3 size: 15 residues. The CDR3 bases are TGTGCCAGCAGTGAACTCATTAGCGCTACCTACGAGCAGTACTTC. Translated, it gives CASSELISATYEQYF.

The J gene is TRBJ2-4, the V gene TRBV27; 8 bases are shared with TRBD1. The DNA matches TRBJ2-7 better at its end, which makes the J call doubtful. The germline V gene encodes CDR1 MNHEY and CDR2 SMNVEV (reference sequence). The CDR3 is 14 amino acids. CDR3 DNA sequence: TGTGCCAGCAGTCCCGGGACAGGTCTCGGCGAGCAGTACTTC. Protein: CASSPGTGLGEQYF.

The rearrangement uses TRBV10-3 and TRBJ2-1; 8 positions match TRBD2. The CDR3 consists of 17 residues. The germline gives CDR1 ENHRY, CDR2 SYGVKD. The V gene end was trimmed by 3 bases and the J gene end by 3 bases; junction bases not matched to a gene: 10. The CDR3 protein is CAISDPGVAGGYNEQFF. CDR3 coding DNA: TGTGCCATCAGTGACCCAGGAGTGGCGGGGGGCTACAATGAGCAGTTCTTC.

This chain uses TRBV7-9 with TRBJ2-5; D may be TRBD1 (5 bases). The V gene lost 1 base and the J gene lost 3 bases, with 12 bases spanning the gap. CDR1 and CDR2 (germline): SEHNR, FQNEAQ (reference sequence). The CDR3 is 15 residues long. CDR3 sequence: CASSLVSGKKETQYF. CDR3 DNA: TGTGCCAGCAGCTTAGTGTCAGGGAAAAAAGAGACCCAGTACTTC. The entire variable domain, with the rest obtained from reference TRBV7-9 and TRBJ2-5, is as follows: DTGVSQNPRHKITKRGQNVTFRCDPISEHNRLYWYRQTLGQGPEFLTYFQNEAQLEKSRLLSDRFSAERPKGSFSTLEIQRTEQGDSAMYLCASSLVSGKKETQYFGPGTRLLVL.

In its sample, this clonotype was seen a few times. The J gene is TRBJ2-7, the V gene TRBV11-2; D is tentatively TRBD1 or TRBD2 (5 bases each). Near its end, the DNA agrees better with TRBJ2-5, so the J call may be wrong. CDR3 length: 14 amino acids. Germline V gene sequence: CDR1 SGHAT, CDR2 FQNNGV. DNA of the CDR3: TGTGCCAGCAGCCTGGGACCACCTCAAGAGACCCAGTACTTC. Amino acids: CASSLGPPQETQYF.

This clonotype was observed a handful of times. This chain uses TRBV27 with TRBJ1-1, with D perhaps matching TRBD1 (6 bases). The CDR3 has 16 residues. Trimming removed 2 bases at V and 1 base at J, with 14 bases between. From germline, CDR1 is MNHEY and CDR2 SMNVEV (reference sequence). The CDR3 DNA reads as TGTGCCAGCAGTTTAATGTATGGGGGCGCGAACACTGAAGCTTTCTTT. It specifies CASSLMYGGANTEAFF.

V and J are TRBV14 and TRBJ2-7, with D uncertain. Germline V gene lookup returns CDR1 SGHDN and CDR2 FVKESK. Between the trimmed V and J ends, which lost 5 bases and 3 bases, there was a span of 8 bases. The CDR3 contains 12 residues. Here the CDR3 reads CASSMIYYEQYF. The DNA for the CDR3 is TGTGCCAGCAGCATGATCTACTACGAGCAGTACTTC. The full variable domain, with the rest looked up from reference TRBV14 and TRBJ2-7, is EAGVTQFPSHSVIEKGQTVTLRCDPISGHDNLYWYRRVMGKEIKFLLHFVKESKQDESGMPNNRFLAERTGGTYSTLKVQPAELEDSGVYFCASSMIYYEQYFGPGTRLTVT.

This clonotype has only a few counts. The chain combines TRBV12-3 or TRBV12-4 with TRBJ2-1; no definite D call. This CDR3 spans 16 amino acids. The V end was cut by 3 bases, the J end by 8 bases, with 20 bases between. CDR3 bases: TGTGCCAGCAGTTTTCGAACGGCGGTAGGGATCGATGAGCAGTTCTTC. It encodes CASSFRTAVGIDEQFF.